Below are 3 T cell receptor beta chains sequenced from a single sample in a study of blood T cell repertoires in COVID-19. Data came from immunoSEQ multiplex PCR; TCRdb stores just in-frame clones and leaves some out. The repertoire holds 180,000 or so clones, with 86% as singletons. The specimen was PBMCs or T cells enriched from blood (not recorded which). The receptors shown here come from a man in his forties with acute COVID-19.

The CDR3 is CASSQGVRDRGEKLFF. DNA of the CDR3: TGTGCCAGCAGCCAAGGAGTAAGGGACAGGGGTGAAAAACTGTTTTTT. This chain links TRBV4-2 with TRBJ1-4; 10 positions agree with TRBD1. The germline gives CDR1 LGHNA, CDR2 YNFKEQ. The V gene end was trimmed by 1 base and the J gene end by 7 bases; junction bases not matched to a gene: 6. This CDR3 has 16 amino acids.

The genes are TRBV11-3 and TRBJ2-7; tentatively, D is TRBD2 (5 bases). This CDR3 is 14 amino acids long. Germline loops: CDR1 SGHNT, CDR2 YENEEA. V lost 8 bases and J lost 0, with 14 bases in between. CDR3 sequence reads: CASGESAASYEQYF. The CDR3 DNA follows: TGTGCCAGCGGGGAGTCTGCTGCCTCCTACGAGCAGTACTTC. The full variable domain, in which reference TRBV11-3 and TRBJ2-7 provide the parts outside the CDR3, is EAGVVQSPRYKIIEKKQPVAFWCNPISGHNTLYWYLQNLGQGPELLIRYENEEAVDDSQLPKDRFSAERLKGVDSTLKIQPAELGDSAVYLCASGESAASYEQYFGPGTRLTVT.

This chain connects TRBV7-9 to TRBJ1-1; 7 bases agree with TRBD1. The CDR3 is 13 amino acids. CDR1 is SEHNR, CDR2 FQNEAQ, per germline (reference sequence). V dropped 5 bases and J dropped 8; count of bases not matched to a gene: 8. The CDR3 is CASSPSADREAFF. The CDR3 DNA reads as TGTGCCAGCAGCCCCTCGGCGGACAGGGAAGCTTTCTTT.